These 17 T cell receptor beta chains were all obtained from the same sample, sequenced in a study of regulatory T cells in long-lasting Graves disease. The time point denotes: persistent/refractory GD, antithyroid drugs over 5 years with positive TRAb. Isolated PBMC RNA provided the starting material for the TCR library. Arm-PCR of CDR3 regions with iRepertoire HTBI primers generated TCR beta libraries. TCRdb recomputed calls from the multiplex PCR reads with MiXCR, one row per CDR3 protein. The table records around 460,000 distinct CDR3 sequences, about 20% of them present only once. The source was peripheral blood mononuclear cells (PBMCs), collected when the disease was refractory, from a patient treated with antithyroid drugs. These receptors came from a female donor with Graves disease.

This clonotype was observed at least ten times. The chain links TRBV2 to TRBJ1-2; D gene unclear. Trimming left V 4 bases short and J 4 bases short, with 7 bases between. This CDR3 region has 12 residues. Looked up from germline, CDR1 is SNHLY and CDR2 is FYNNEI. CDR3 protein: CASSAGFYGYTF. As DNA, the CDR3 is TGTGCCAGCAGTGCCGGCTTCTATGGCTACACCTTC.

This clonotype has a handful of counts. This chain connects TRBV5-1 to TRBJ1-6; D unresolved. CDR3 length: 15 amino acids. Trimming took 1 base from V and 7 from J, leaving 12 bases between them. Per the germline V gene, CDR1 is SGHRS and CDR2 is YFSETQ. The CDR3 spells CASSLTDSGNSPLHF. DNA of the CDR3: TGCGCCAGCAGCTTGACCGACTCTGGGAATTCACCCCTCCACTTT.

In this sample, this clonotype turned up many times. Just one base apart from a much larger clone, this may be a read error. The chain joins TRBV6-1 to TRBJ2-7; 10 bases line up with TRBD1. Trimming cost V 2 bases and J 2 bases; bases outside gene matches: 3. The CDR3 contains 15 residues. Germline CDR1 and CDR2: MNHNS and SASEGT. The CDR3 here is CASSELGTGAYEQYF. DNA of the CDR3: TGTGCCAGCAGTGAATTGGGGACAGGGGCCTACGAGCAGTACTTC.

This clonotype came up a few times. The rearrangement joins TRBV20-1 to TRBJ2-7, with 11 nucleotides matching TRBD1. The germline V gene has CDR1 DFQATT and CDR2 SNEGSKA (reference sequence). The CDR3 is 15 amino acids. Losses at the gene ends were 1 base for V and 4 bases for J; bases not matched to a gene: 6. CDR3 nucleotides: TGCAGTGCTAGAGTCTCGGACAGGGGGCTGTACGAGCAGTACTTC. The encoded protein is CSARVSDRGLYEQYF.

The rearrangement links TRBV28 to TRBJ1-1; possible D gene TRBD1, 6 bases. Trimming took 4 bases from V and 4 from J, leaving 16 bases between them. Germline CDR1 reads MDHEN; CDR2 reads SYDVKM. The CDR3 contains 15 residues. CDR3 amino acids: CASSSEQGGGTEAFF. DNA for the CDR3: TGTGCCAGCAGTTCGGAACAGGGCGGGGGCACTGAAGCTTTCTTT.

In nucleotides, the CDR3 is TGTGCCAGCAACCCGACTAGCGTCACCTACGAGCAGTACTTC. The encoded protein is CASNPTSVTYEQYF. This chain joins TRBV7-2 and TRBJ2-7, with 8 bases fitting TRBD2. Germline CDR1 reads SGHTA; CDR2 reads FQGNSA. The CDR3 sequence is 14 residues long. With V trimmed by 7 bases and J by 2 bases, 7 bases remained unmatched.

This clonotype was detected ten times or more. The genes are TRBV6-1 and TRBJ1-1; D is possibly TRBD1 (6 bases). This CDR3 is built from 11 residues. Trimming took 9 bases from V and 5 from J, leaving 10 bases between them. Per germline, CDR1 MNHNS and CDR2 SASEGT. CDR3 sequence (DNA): TGTGCCAGTCACAGGGAGACTGAAGCTTTCTTT. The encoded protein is CASHRETEAFF.

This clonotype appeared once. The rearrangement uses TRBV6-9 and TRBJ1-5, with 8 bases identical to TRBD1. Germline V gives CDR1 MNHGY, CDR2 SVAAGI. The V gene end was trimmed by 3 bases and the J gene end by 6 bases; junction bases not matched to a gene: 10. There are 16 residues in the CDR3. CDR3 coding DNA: TGTGCCAGCAGTTACACCTGGACAGGGACGCTTCAGCCCCAGCATTTT. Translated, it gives CASSYTWTGTLQPQHF.

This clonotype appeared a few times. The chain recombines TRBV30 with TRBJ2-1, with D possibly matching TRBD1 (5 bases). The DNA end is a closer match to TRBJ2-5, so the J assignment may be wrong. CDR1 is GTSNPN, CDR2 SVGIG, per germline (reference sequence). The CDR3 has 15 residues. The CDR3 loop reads CAWSVQLGPKGTQYF. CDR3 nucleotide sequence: TGTGCCTGGAGTGTACAACTGGGGCCAAAGGGGACCCAGTACTTC.

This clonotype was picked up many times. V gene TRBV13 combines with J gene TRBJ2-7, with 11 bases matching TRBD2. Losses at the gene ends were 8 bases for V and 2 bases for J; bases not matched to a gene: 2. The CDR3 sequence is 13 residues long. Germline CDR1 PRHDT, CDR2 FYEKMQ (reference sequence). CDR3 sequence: CASGTSGTYEQYF. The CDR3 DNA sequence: TGTGCCAGCGGGACTAGCGGAACCTACGAGCAGTACTTC.

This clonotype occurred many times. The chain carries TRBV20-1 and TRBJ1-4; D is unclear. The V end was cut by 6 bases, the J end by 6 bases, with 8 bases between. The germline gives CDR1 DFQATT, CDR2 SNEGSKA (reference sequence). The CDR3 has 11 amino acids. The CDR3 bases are TGCAGTGCCAGCCCGGATGAAAAACTGTTTTTT. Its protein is CSASPDEKLFF.

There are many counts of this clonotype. The CDR3 bases are TGCAGTGCTAGAGAGGGACTAGATCTGGTCGGAGAGACCCAGTACTTC. This gives the protein CSAREGLDLVGETQYF. The V call is TRBV20-1, the J call TRBJ2-5, with 8 bases that match TRBD2. CDR1 and CDR2 from the germline V gene are DFQATT and SNEGSKA (reference sequence). The CDR3 loop spans 16 amino acids. With V trimmed by 0 bases and J by 4 bases, 10 bases remained unmatched.

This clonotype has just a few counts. CDR3 protein: CASSQGTFGGAFF. CDR3 nucleotides: TGTGCCAGCAGCCAAGGGACCTTCGGAGGGGCTTTCTTT. The chain couples TRBV2 to TRBJ1-1, with TRBD1 as a possible D gene (5 bases). Germline values: CDR1 SNHLY, CDR2 FYNNEI. The CDR3 runs to 13 residues. Trimming took 6 bases from V and 11 from J, leaving 19 bases between them.

The CDR3 DNA sequence: TGTGCCACCAGCAGAGATCGGGGAGCGGACACCATATATTTT. Translation: CATSRDRGADTIYF. The chain links TRBV15 to TRBJ1-3; no reliable D call. Germline lookup yields CDR1 LNHNV and CDR2 YYDKDF (reference sequence). Trimming took off 0 bases at V and 8 bases at J, with 11 bases between the two ends. This CDR3 spans 14 amino acids.

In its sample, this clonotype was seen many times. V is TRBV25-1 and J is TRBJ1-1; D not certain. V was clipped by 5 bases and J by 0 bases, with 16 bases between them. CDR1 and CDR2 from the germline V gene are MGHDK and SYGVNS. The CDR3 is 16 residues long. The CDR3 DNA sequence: TGTGCCAGCAGTTTTGGACGGGTGTTTATGAACACTGAAGCTTTCTTT. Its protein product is CASSFGRVFMNTEAFF.

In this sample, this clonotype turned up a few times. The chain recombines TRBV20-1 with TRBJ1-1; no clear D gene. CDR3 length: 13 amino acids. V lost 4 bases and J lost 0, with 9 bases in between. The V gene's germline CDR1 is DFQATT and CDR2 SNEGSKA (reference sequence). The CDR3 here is CSATRQVNTEAFF. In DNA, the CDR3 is TGCAGTGCTACCCGCCAGGTGAACACTGAAGCTTTCTTT.

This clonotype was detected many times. The CDR3 loop reads CASTDRGSTGELFF. In nucleotides, the CDR3 is TGTGCCAGCACCGACAGGGGAAGCACCGGGGAGCTGTTTTTT. The chain employs TRBV28 and TRBJ2-2; 8 bases map to TRBD1. The germline gives CDR1 MDHEN, CDR2 SYDVKM. Trimming removed 7 bases from V and 4 bases from J; junction bases left unmatched: 5. This CDR3 region has 14 residues.